The present TCR beta chain was sequenced within a study of T cell repertoires in cytomegalovirus infection. Study information: Indicated by public TCR beta signatures were CMV infection and matching HLA type.

Study findings and constraints: Cumulative frequency (of public TCR beta family members) identified carriers of CMV plus the relevant HLA. Dominating the ex vivo response were TCR beta clonotypes that were CMV-specific and HLA-C-restricted.

TCRdb redid the calling of the reads with MiXCR, one entry per CDR3 protein. Of 150,000 or so distinct CDR3 sequences listed, about 6.1% are singletons. V lost 0 bases to trimming and J lost 5 bases, with 16 bases between them. The CDR3 is made up of 16 amino acids. Looked up from germline, CDR1 is SNHLY and CDR2 is FYNNEI. In the case of this clonotype: As yet, its antigen is unknown.

What was sequenced was PBMCs. The chain employs TRBV2 and TRBJ1-1; tentatively, D is TRBD1 (5 bases). The receptor was isolated from a human donor in good health (CMV status not recorded). Some clones in this sample may be carry-over from other donors' samples. Written as DNA, the CDR3 is TGTGCCAGCAGTGAAGCGAGGGCAGGGAGGAGTACTGAAGCTTTCTTT. It translates to CASSEARAGRSTEAFF.